The entry that follows covers one T cell receptor beta chain sequence. Deletions cut 3 bases from V and 4 bases from J, with 25 bases between. Germline-derived CDR1 and CDR2 are LGHNA and YSLEER. The CDR3 loop spans 18 amino acids. The data belong to a study of T cells after yellow fever vaccination. Overall study context: Fractions with few cells were prepared using SMART-Seq v4 Ultra Low Input.

It was through 5'RACE template switching that TCR cDNA was made, with a universal primer site and UMIs added. TCRdb fed the 5' RACE reads into MiXCR, producing one record per CDR3 protein. This sample carries some 96,000 distinct CDR3 sequences, approximately 8.4% of them seen once, and the ten largest clones take 15% to 20%. Regarding the study as a whole: Post-booster samples contained most primary-vaccination clones (approximately 96% CD4, almost 90% CD8). A secondary response was less intense yet reached its peak sooner, at day 5 versus 15.

The TCR comes from a young man who received the YFV17D yellow fever vaccine. V and J are TRBV4-3 and TRBJ2-7; a possible D gene is TRBD2 (7 bases). The specimen comprised CD8+ T cells not binding an NS4B(214-222) dextramer, sorted from PBMCs, sampled more than 14 days after the first yellow fever vaccination. CDR3: CASSQETPRTRGRYEQYF. The CDR3 DNA sequence: TGCGCCAGCAGCCAGGAGACCCCAAGGACTAGGGGGAGGTACGAGCAGTACTTC.